The rows below give T cell receptor beta chains drawn from one sample of a study of cytotoxic CD8 clonotypes in ibrutinib-treated CLL. Repertoires were generated with immunoSEQ multiplex PCR, while TCRdb's copy carries only in-frame clones and drops some. The table has approximately 84,000 clones, about 86% seen once. Material: PBMCs, obtained before ibrutinib treatment. The receptors were sampled from a human donor with chronic lymphocytic leukemia. Each CDR3 is given with its conserved first and last residue. The D gene is left open where the match is weak. Not every row has a clone size; where given, it reads once, few, many or a size class.

-	TRBV9	-	TRBJ2-5	TGTGCCAGCAGCGTTCCCCCGAGGGAGACCCAGTACTTC	CASSVPPRETQYF
-	TRBV5-8	TRBD2	TRBJ2-4	TGTGCCAGCAGCTTGGAGTTGGCCTCGGGACTAACCAAAAACATTCAGTACTTC	CASSLELASGLTKNIQYF
-	TRBV7-3	TRBD1	TRBJ2-7	TGTGCCAGCAGCTCGTTCATAGGACAGGGCTACGAGCAGTACTTC	CASSSFIGQGYEQYF
-	TRBV5-1	-	TRBJ1-1	TGCGCCAGCAGCTCTTCTCTTTTACGGAAGACTGAAGCTTTCTTT	CASSSSLLRKTEAFF
-	TRBV5-1	-	TRBJ2-5	TGCGCCAGCAGCCCGTTTGGGACCGCTGAAGAGACCCAGTACTTC	CASSPFGTAEETQYF
-	TRBV7-2	TRBD2	TRBJ2-5	TGTGCCAGCAGCCCCGGGCTAGCGGGAGATCAAGAGACCCAGTACTTC	CASSPGLAGDQETQYF
-	TRBV9	-	TRBJ1-3	TGTGCCAGCAGCGTAGGAGTTTCTGGAAACACCATATATTTT	CASSVGVSGNTIYF
-	TRBV6-5	-	TRBJ1-5	TGTGCCAGCAGCCAAGGACTCATGCCCAAACCCCAGCATTTT	CASSQGLMPKPQHF
-	TRBV5-5	-	TRBJ1-5	TGTGCCAGCAGCTTGGAGATAGATCAGCCCCAGCATTTT	CASSLEIDQPQHF
-	TRBV6-6	TRBD1	TRBJ2-3	TGTGCCAGCAGTCAAAGACAGGGGGCAGATACGCAGTATTTT	CASSQRQGADTQYF
-	TRBV6-1	TRBD1	TRBJ1-2	TGTGCCAGCAGTGAAGCGATGACAGGGGGCACTGGCTACACCTTC	CASSEAMTGGTGYTF
-	TRBV6-5	-	TRBJ2-3	TGTGCCAGCAGTTACGCGAGCGCAGATACGCAGTATTTT	CASSYASADTQYF
-	TRBV18	TRBD1	TRBJ2-7	TGTGCCAGCTCACCACTGGGACAGGGAAATGGTGAGCAGTACTTC	CASSPLGQGNGEQYF
once	TRBV30	TRBD1	TRBJ1-2	TGTGCCTGGAGTAGGAGACAGGGGGATATCTATGGCTACACCTTC	CAWSRRQGDIYGYTF
once	TRBV15	-	TRBJ1-2	TGTGCCACCAGCAGGGAAAACAGGGCGGGCTACACCTTC	CATSRENRAGYTF
-	TRBV5-1	-	TRBJ2-2	TGCGCCAGCAGCTTGGCCCCAAATACCGGGGAGCTGTTTTTT	CASSLAPNTGELFF
many	TRBV5-1	TRBD1	TRBJ2-3	TGCGCCAGCAGCCACGACAGGGGTACAGATACGCAGTATTTT	CASSHDRGTDTQYF
-	TRBV27	-	TRBJ2-7	TGTGCCAGCAGTTCACGAAAGGGGCCCTGGGGTCGGCGACAAGCAACCTACGAGCAGTACTTC	CASSSRKGPWGRRQATYEQYF
-	TRBV19	TRBD1	TRBJ2-7	TGTGCCAGTAGTCGTAGACAGGGGGACGAGCAGTACTTC	CASSRRQGDEQYF
-	TRBV5-6	-	TRBJ1-5	TGTGCCAGCAGCTTGGCAGGGATTCAGCCCCAGCATTTT	CASSLAGIQPQHF
-	TRBV14	TRBD1	TRBJ1-1	TGTGCCAGCAGCCGTCAGACAGGGGGCACTGAAGCTTTCTTT	CASSRQTGGTEAFF
-	TRBV4-2	-	TRBJ2-2	TGTGCCAGCAGCCAAGGCACGAACACCGGGGAGCTGTTTTTT	CASSQGTNTGELFF
-	TRBV7-9	-	TRBJ2-7	TGTGCCAGCAGCTTTTCGGGGCAAAGGTCCTACGAGCAGTACTTC	CASSFSGQRSYEQYF
-	TRBV5-1	TRBD2	TRBJ2-2	TGCGCCAGCAGCTTAGCGGGAGGGCCGAACACCGGGGAGCTGTTTTTT	CASSLAGGPNTGELFF
-	TRBV7-2	TRBD2	TRBJ2-7	TGTGCCAGCAGCCCCACCTTAAGCGGGAGTATTTACGAGCAGTACTTC	CASSPTLSGSIYEQYF
-	TRBV5-1	-	TRBJ2-2	TGCGCCAGCAGCTCCGAACCGGGACGGGCGAACACCGGGGAGCTGTTTTTT	CASSSEPGRANTGELFF
-	TRBV7-2	TRBD2	TRBJ2-3	TGTGCCAGCAGTCGAGGAGGCGGGAGATCTAGAGATACGCAGTATTTT	CASSRGGGRSRDTQYF
-	TRBV5-1	TRBD2	TRBJ2-7	TGCGCCAGCAGCTTGGATACTAGCGGGGGCTACGAGCAGTACTTC	CASSLDTSGGYEQYF
once	TRBV9	-	TRBJ2-2	TGTGCCAGCAGCGTAGTGGGAAGCGCGGACACCGGGGAGCTGTTTTTT	CASSVVGSADTGELFF
once	TRBV10-2	-	TRBJ1-1	TGCGCCAGCAGTGAGGGCAGGGATCCCACTGAAGCTTTCTTT	CASSEGRDPTEAFF
-	TRBV7-9	TRBD2	TRBJ2-1	TGTGCCAGCAGCTCTATAGCGGGAGGGGGAAATGAGCAGTTCTTC	CASSSIAGGGNEQFF
-	TRBV25-1	-	TRBJ1-1	TGTGCCAGCAGTGAATGGGGCCGAGGGAACACTGAAGCTTTCTTT	CASSEWGRGNTEAFF
-	TRBV19	-	TRBJ1-4	TGTGCCAGTAGTATAAAGTCCCCGCCGGGTTCAACTAATGAAAAACTGTTTTTT	CASSIKSPPGSTNEKLFF
-	TRBV7-3	TRBD2	TRBJ2-3	TGTGCCAGCAGCTCCTTTGGCGGGAGAGGGGCAGATACGCAGTATTTT	CASSSFGGRGADTQYF
few	TRBV7-9	-	TRBJ2-1	TGTGCCAGCAGCTTTCTTCAGGACACCCGAAATGAGCAGTTCTTC	CASSFLQDTRNEQFF
-	TRBV5-4	-	TRBJ1-3	TGTGCCAGCAGCTTGTCGGGCTCTGGAAACACCATATATTTT	CASSLSGSGNTIYF
-	TRBV30	-	TRBJ1-1	TGTGCCTGGATTGGGAGAGGGGCCACAAAAGCTTTCTTT	CAWIGRGATKAFF
-	TRBV6-5	TRBD1	TRBJ2-5	TGTGCCAGCAGCAACAGGGGTCAGGCGAGAGAGACCCAGTACTTC	CASSNRGQARETQYF
-	TRBV11-2	TRBD1	TRBJ2-3	TGTGCCAGCAGCTCGACAGGGGGCAGAGATACGCAGTATTTT	CASSSTGGRDTQYF
-	TRBV6-1	-	TRBJ1-1	TGTGCCAGCAGGCGCCCGGGGGGCACTGAAGCTTTCTTT	CASRRPGGTEAFF
-	TRBV7-9	-	TRBJ2-3	TGTGCCAGCAGCTTAAGTCTACAACCGTCGGATACGCAGTATTTT	CASSLSLQPSDTQYF
-	TRBV7-2	-	TRBJ2-2	TGTGCCAGCAGCTTAGGGGGCGCGGGAATTGGCGCCGGGGAGCTGTTTTTT	CASSLGGAGIGAGELFF
-	TRBV27	-	TRBJ1-3	TGTGCCAGCAGCCTTGACCGTGGAAACACCATATATTTT	CASSLDRGNTIYF
-	TRBV27	-	TRBJ1-2	TGTGCCAGCAGTTTAGGTCTTAAAGGCTATGGCTACACCTTC	CASSLGLKGYGYTF
-	TRBV28	TRBD1	TRBJ1-2	TGTGCCAGCAGTGACCGGGACAGGGTCTTGTCTTATGGCTACACCTTC	CASSDRDRVLSYGYTF
-	TRBV2	TRBD2	TRBJ2-5	TGTGCCAGCTCCGGACTAGCGGGAGGGAGGGGTCGGGAGACCCAGTACTTC	CASSGLAGGRGRETQYF